A selection of T cell receptor beta chains follows, all from one sample in a study of T and B cells in COVID-19 patients. MiXCR, applied by TCRdb to the multiplex PCR reads, yields one record per CDR3 protein. The sample includes around 16,000 distinct CDR3 sequences, about a quarter of them seen just once. The source material was blood. The receptors here all came from a human donor who had recovered from COVID-19. Both conserved end residues are part of each CDR3. The D gene is left open where the match is weak. Not every row has a clone size; where given, it reads once, few, many or a size class.

v_call: TRBV12-3/TRBV12-4; j_call: TRBJ2-7; clone_size: -; d_call: TRBD2; cdr3_aa: CASSLRGESYEQYF; cdr3_nt: TGTGCCAGCAGTTTACGGGGGGAGAGTTACGAGCAGTACTTC
v_call: TRBV15; j_call: TRBJ2-7; clone_size: many; d_call: -; cdr3_aa: CATSRDWRSPLEQYF; cdr3_nt: TGTGCCACCAGCAGAGATTGGCGGTCCCCACTGGAGCAGTACTTC
v_call: TRBV6-1; j_call: TRBJ2-7; clone_size: -; d_call: -; cdr3_aa: CASRGLGEQYF; cdr3_nt: TGTGCCAGCCGGGGGCTCGGCGAGCAGTACTTC
v_call: TRBV6-1; j_call: TRBJ2-2; clone_size: medium-sized; d_call: -; cdr3_aa: CASSDQNGWSGELFF; cdr3_nt: TGTGCCAGCAGTGACCAAAATGGCTGGAGCGGGGAGCTGTTTTTT
v_call: TRBV27; j_call: TRBJ1-5; clone_size: few; d_call: TRBD1; cdr3_aa: CASSPSPRTGLNQPQHF; cdr3_nt: TGTGCCAGCAGTCCGTCACCCAGGACAGGGCTAAATCAGCCCCAGCATTTT
v_call: TRBV6-5; j_call: TRBJ1-3; clone_size: -; d_call: -; cdr3_aa: CASSSLPGNTIYF; cdr3_nt: TGTGCCAGCAGTTCCCTCCCTGGGAACACCATATATTTT
v_call: TRBV19; j_call: TRBJ1-2; clone_size: many; d_call: -; cdr3_aa: CASSRANYGYTF; cdr3_nt: TGTGCCAGTAGCCGGGCTAACTATGGCTACACCTTC
v_call: TRBV6-5; j_call: TRBJ2-3; clone_size: medium-sized; d_call: TRBD1; cdr3_aa: CASSLGQGADTQYF; cdr3_nt: TGTGCCAGCAGTTTGGGACAGGGGGCAGATACGCAGTATTTT
v_call: TRBV19; j_call: TRBJ1-5; clone_size: many; d_call: -; cdr3_aa: CASSIEGGYQPQHF; cdr3_nt: TGTGCCAGTAGTATAGAGGGGGGGTATCAGCCCCAGCATTTT
v_call: TRBV12-3/TRBV12-4; j_call: TRBJ2-1; clone_size: -; d_call: TRBD2; cdr3_aa: CASSLALGLATNEQFF; cdr3_nt: TGTGCCAGCAGTTTAGCGCTGGGACTAGCGACTAATGAGCAGTTCTTC
v_call: TRBV6-5; j_call: TRBJ1-2; clone_size: few; d_call: -; cdr3_aa: CASSPTGRGYTF; cdr3_nt: TGTGCCAGCAGTCCGACAGGCCGTGGCTACACCTTC
v_call: TRBV5-1; j_call: TRBJ2-7; clone_size: -; d_call: -; cdr3_aa: CASSPTTGTYEQYF; cdr3_nt: TGCGCCAGCAGCCCAACCACGGGTACCTACGAGCAGTACTTC
v_call: TRBV5-1; j_call: TRBJ2-1; clone_size: few; d_call: -; cdr3_aa: CASSPVYNEQFF; cdr3_nt: TGCGCCAGCAGCCCGGTATACAATGAGCAGTTCTTC